This T cell receptor (beta chain) came from a study of T cells in Graves' hyperthyroidism and ophthalmopathy. The germline CDR1 and CDR2 sequences are MNHNS and SASEGT. The ends were cut back, 6 bases at V and 3 bases at J, with 15 bases in the middle. The CDR3 has 14 amino acids. RNA transcripts served as the template for amplifying TCR beta CDR3 regions. The HTBI primer set drove a first-round RT-PCR of the TCR CDR3. TCRdb processed the multiplex PCR reads anew with MiXCR; each CDR3 protein has one entry. The sample yields under 600,000 distinct CDR3 sequences, around 15% seen once. The PBMCs studied were ones that came from 10 ml fresh peripheral blood.

This receptor was taken from a woman between 40 and 55 years old with Graves' ophthalmopathy. The chain uses TRBV6-1 and TRBJ2-7; D is perhaps TRBD1 (6 bases). The sample taken for sequencing was blood. The CDR3 reads CASSGVGAGYEQYF. Written as DNA, the CDR3 is TGTGCCAGCAGCGGGGTGGGGGCTGGCTACGAGCAGTACTTC.